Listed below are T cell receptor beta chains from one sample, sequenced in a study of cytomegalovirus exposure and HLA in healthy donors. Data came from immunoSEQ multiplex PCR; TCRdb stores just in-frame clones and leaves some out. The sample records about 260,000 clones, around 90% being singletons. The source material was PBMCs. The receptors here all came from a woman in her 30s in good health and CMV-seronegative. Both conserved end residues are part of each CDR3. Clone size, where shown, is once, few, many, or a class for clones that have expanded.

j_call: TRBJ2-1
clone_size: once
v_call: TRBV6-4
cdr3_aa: CASSDPRGGQEHEQFF

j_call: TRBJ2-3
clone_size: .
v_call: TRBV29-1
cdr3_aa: CSVEVWFRVSGSFGTDTQYF

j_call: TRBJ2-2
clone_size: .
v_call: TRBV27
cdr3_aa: CASSLSGPTGMYTGELFF

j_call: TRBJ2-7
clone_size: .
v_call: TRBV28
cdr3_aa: CASSPPTSDSYEQYF

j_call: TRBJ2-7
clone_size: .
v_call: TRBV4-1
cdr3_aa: CASSHLGGFGGEQYF

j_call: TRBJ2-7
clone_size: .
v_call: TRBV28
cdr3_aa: CASSLGGSEQYF

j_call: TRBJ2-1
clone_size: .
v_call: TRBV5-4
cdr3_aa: CASSPPGLAGIQFF

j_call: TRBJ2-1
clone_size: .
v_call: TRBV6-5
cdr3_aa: CASSYLAQRDNEQFF

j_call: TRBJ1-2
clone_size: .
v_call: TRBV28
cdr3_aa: CASSGGTGGFGYTF

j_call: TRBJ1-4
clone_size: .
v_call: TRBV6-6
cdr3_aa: CASSYVQASNEKLFF

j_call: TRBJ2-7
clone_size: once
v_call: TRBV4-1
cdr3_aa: CASSQDLFPGPPLGEQYF

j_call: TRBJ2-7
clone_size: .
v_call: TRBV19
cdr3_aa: CASSSATSGKGYEQYF

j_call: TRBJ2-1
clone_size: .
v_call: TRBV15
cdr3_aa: CATSRGWNEQFF